This is a list of T cell receptor beta chains from one sample in a study of response to subunit inactivated influenza vaccine. TCRdb independently ran MiXCR on the RT-PCR reads; one entry per CDR3 protein. The sample has just under 550,000 distinct CDR3 sequences, under 25% seen once. This sample was also put to use in a study of T cells expressing NK-cell markers.

The sequencing used CD4+ T cells sorted from PBMCs, collected less than 13 days after vaccination. The receptor source for this set is a man between 45 and 60 years old who received an inactivated influenza vaccine. Each CDR3 is given with its conserved first and last residue. D genes are given only for firm matches. Clone size appears in some rows only: once, few, many, or a class for an expanded clone.

>TRBD1|NA|TRBV28|TRBJ2-5
TGTGCCAGCAGTAAACCTCGGGACAGATACCAAGAGACCCAGTACTTC
CASSKPRDRYQETQYF
>TRBD1|NA|TRBV29-1|TRBJ2-5
TGCAGCGTTGCGGGACAGGGGAAAGAGACCCAGTACTTC
CSVAGQGKETQYF
>NA|NA|TRBV4-3|TRBJ1-6
TGCGCCAGCAGCCAGGAAACAGGCTCCTATAATTCACCCCTCCACTTT
CASSQETGSYNSPLHF
>NA|few|TRBV28|TRBJ1-5
TGTGCCAGCAGTTTGGGGGGGCGAGGCAATCAGCCCCAGCATTTT
CASSLGGRGNQPQHF
>TRBD1|NA|TRBV18|TRBJ2-7
TGTGCCAGCTCACCCGGACAGGGGGACTACGAGCAGTACTTC
CASSPGQGDYEQYF
>TRBD1|NA|TRBV20-1|TRBJ2-3
TGCAGTGCTCAGACAGGGGTGGGCACAGATACGCAGTATTTT
CSAQTGVGTDTQYF
>TRBD1|NA|TRBV20-1|TRBJ2-7
TGCAGTGCTAGTGGTCCTACAGGGGCCTACGAGCAGTACTTC
CSASGPTGAYEQYF
>TRBD2|NA|TRBV29-1|TRBJ2-7
TGCAGCGTCGCGGGACTAGCGGGAGGGACTAAGCAGTACTTC
CSVAGLAGGTKQYF
>NA|NA|TRBV7-2|TRBJ2-3
TGTGCCAGCAGACGAGACAGGAGAACCACAGATACGCAGTATTTT
CASRRDRRTTDTQYF
>NA|NA|TRBV4-3|TRBJ2-1
TGCGCCAGCAGCCAAGACTTCGAGGGGCGCTTCCCTAATGAGCAGTTCTTC
CASSQDFEGRFPNEQFF
>NA|few|TRBV2|TRBJ1-1
TGTGCCAGCAGTGCTATAAGTGGGGGCACTGAAGCTTTCTTT
CASSAISGGTEAFF
>NA|NA|TRBV7-9|TRBJ2-1
TGTGCCAGCAGCTTAGGTGCCGGACAATACAATGAGCAGTTCTTC
CASSLGAGQYNEQFF
>TRBD2|NA|TRBV24-1|TRBJ2-1
TGTGCCACCAGTGATCCTCCCGGGACTAGCGGGAGTGCTGAGCAGTTCTTC
CATSDPPGTSGSAEQFF
>TRBD1|NA|TRBV20-1|TRBJ2-7
TGCAGTGCTAGAGGCGCGGGCAGGGGGTACGAGCAGTACTTC
CSARGAGRGYEQYF
>TRBD1|NA|TRBV6-2/TRBV6-3|TRBJ1-5
TGTGCCAGCAGTTACTACAGGGGCCAGCCCCAGCATTTT
CASSYYRGQPQHF
>TRBD2|NA|TRBV5-1|TRBJ2-5
TGCGCCAGCAGTTCGACTAGCGGGAGGGCCCAGACCCAGTACTTC
CASSSTSGRAQTQYF
>TRBD2|NA|TRBV5-6|TRBJ2-7
TGTGCCAGCAGCACGAACCAACTAGCGGGAGTCTTCGAGCAGTACTTC
CASSTNQLAGVFEQYF
>NA|few|TRBV20-1|TRBJ1-1
TGCAGTGCTAGAGATCATGGTGGACGGGGGAACACTGAAGCTTTCTTT
CSARDHGGRGNTEAFF
>TRBD2|NA|TRBV20-1|TRBJ2-1
TGCAGTGCTAGACGAGCGGGATATGGCAATGAGCAGTTCTTC
CSARRAGYGNEQFF
>NA|few|TRBV15|TRBJ2-3
TGTGCCACTAGTAACGCCGGGGATACGCAGTATTTT
CATSNAGDTQYF
>TRBD1|NA|TRBV30|TRBJ1-2
TGTGCCTGGAGGTCTAGGGGGCCGGGCGGCTACACCTTC
CAWRSRGPGGYTF
>NA|NA|TRBV6-2/TRBV6-3|TRBJ2-3
TGTGCCAGCAGTTGGGTCCCAGATACGCAGTATTTT
CASSWVPDTQYF
>TRBD1|few|TRBV4-1|TRBJ1-1
TGCGCCAGCAACCATCCGGGACAGAGGAACACTGAAGCTTTCTTT
CASNHPGQRNTEAFF
>TRBD1|few|TRBV7-2|TRBJ1-2
TGTGCCAGCAGCTTAGGGAGGACAGGCGGTACCTATGGCTACACCTTC
CASSLGRTGGTYGYTF
>NA|NA|TRBV29-1|TRBJ2-1
TGCAGCGTTGGACGGCGAGGCTCCTACAATGAGCAGTTCTTC
CSVGRRGSYNEQFF
>TRBD2|NA|TRBV19|TRBJ2-3
TGTGCCAGTAGCCATAAGGGACTAGCGGGATATGGGAGCACAGATACGCAGTATTTT
CASSHKGLAGYGSTDTQYF
>TRBD1|NA|TRBV28|TRBJ2-4
TGTGCCAGCAGTTTATGGGGGACAGGTGTAGCCAAAAACATTCAGTACTTC
CASSLWGTGVAKNIQYF
>NA|many|TRBV7-6|TRBJ2-5
TGTGCCAGCAGCTTAGGAGGCTCAAAGACAGAGACCCAGTACTTC
CASSLGGSKTETQYF
>NA|NA|TRBV7-6|TRBJ1-5
TGTGCCAGCAGCTTGGCTGAACTTCAGCCCCAGCATTTT
CASSLAELQPQHF
>TRBD1|many|TRBV12-3/TRBV12-4|TRBJ1-6
TGTGCCAGCAGCGCGACAGGGGTTGCATTTGGGTCACCCCTCCACTTT
CASSATGVAFGSPLHF
>TRBD1|NA|TRBV7-2|TRBJ1-5
TGTGCCAGCAGCTGGGACAGGGATCAGCCCCAGCATTTT
CASSWDRDQPQHF
>NA|NA|TRBV4-3|TRBJ2-2
TGCGCCAGCAGCCAATCGATTGCCCCGAACACCGGGGAGCTGTTTTTT
CASSQSIAPNTGELFF